This T cell receptor beta chain was documented in a study of siplizumab effects on memory and regulatory T cells. Study-wide findings and caveats: Relative to controls at about 27%, mappable alloreactive CD4+ clones exhibited a mean Treg-derived proportion of about 69% with siplizumab. Naive T cells appeared more diverse than memory cells and seemed to be major alloresponse contributors.

The CDR3 is made up of 14 amino acids. J was trimmed by 3 bases and V by 5 bases; bases with no gene match: 7. CDR1 and CDR2 from the germline V gene are MDHEN and SYDVKM. Details on this clone: What it recognizes is unknown.

Produced via immunoSEQ multiplex PCR; TCRdb's table is partial and in-frame only. The data hold about 85,000 clones, with 95% observed a single time. The sequenced sample consisted of CD8+ T cells sorted from blood. The source is a human donor in good health. V usage is TRBV28 and J usage is TRBJ2-7; 7 nucleotides align to TRBD1. The CDR3 nucleotides read TGTGCCAGCAGTCCCACGTACAGGGGCTACGAGCAGTACTTC. Protein product: CASSPTYRGYEQYF.